This entry lists 32 T cell receptor beta chains sequenced from one sample in a study of CXCR3-negative and CXCR3-positive naive CD8 T cells. These TCRs are of unknown antigen specificity. General study points: Naive CXCR3-positive cells had TRB CDR3s more hydrophobic than those of CXCR3-negative naive cells.

UMI-tagged TRB cDNA libraries were built via 5' RACE. After re-calling the 5' RACE reads, TCRdb lists one entry per CDR3 protein, DNA absent. The sample table sets out around 8,600 distinct CDR3 sequences. The specimen was naive CXCR3+ CD8+ T cells from blood. The subset here: CD45RO-CCR7+CD27+CD95- naive CD8+ T cells expressing CXCR3 (TNR3+). All receptors derive from a human donor in good health. Some clones in this sample may be carry-over from other donors' samples.

This chain uses TRBV29-1 with TRBJ2-1. The CDR3 totals 15 residues. Germline V gene data show CDR1 as SQVTM and CDR2 as ANQGSEA. The CDR3 spells CSVEVGYGSYNEQFF.

The chain has TRBV6-6 and TRBJ2-5; TCRdb selects TRBD1, and the lack of DNA leaves this call unchecked. CDR1 is MNHNY, CDR2 SVGAGI, per germline (reference sequence). This CDR3 region has 15 residues. CDR3 sequence: CASSYSVGGRETQYF.

The rearrangement uses TRBV25-1 and TRBJ1-5; TCRdb proposes TRBD1, but this gene call is untestable without DNA. CDR1 is MGHDK and CDR2 is SYGVNS in the germline V gene. CDR3 length: 14 amino acids. The CDR3 is CASSEQGGNQPQHF.

This chain links TRBV13 with TRBJ2-2. The CDR3 consists of 12 residues. Germline V CDR1 and CDR2: PRHDT, FYEKMQ (reference sequence). CDR3 sequence reads: CASSSGSGELFF.

The V gene is TRBV19, the J gene TRBJ2-3. The CDR3 runs to 15 residues. The V gene's germline CDR1 is LNHDA and CDR2 SQIVND (reference sequence). Here the CDR3 reads CASSIDLDATDTQYF. The full variable domain, rest sourced from reference TRBV19 and TRBJ2-3, is DGGITQSPKYLFRKEGQNVTLSCEQNLNHDAMYWYRQDPGQGLRLIYYSQIVNDFQKGDIAEGYSVSREKKESFPLTVTSAQKNPTAFYLCASSIDLDATDTQYFGPGTRLTVL.

V is TRBV6-6 and J is TRBJ2-1; TCRdb outputs TRBD1, but without DNA this stays unchecked. This CDR3 region has 15 residues. Germline V CDR1 and CDR2: MNHNY, SVGAGI (reference sequence). The CDR3 is CASSYDRGQYNEQFF.

This chain uses TRBV23-1 with TRBJ1-6; TCRdb's D call, TRBD1, is unchecked because there is no DNA. TRBV23-1 is an ORF for which the function is uncertain. The CDR3 sequence is 18 residues long. The CDR3 spells CASSQTYLDRGIHSPLHF.

CDR3 in amino acids: CSVEKGETYEQYF. The V call is TRBV29-1, the J call TRBJ2-7; TCRdb designates TRBD1, a call that cannot be tested without DNA. CDR1 is SQVTM and CDR2 is ANQGSEA in the germline V gene. The CDR3 sequence is 13 residues long.

V is TRBV10-2 and J is TRBJ2-5; checking the TCRdb D call of TRBD1 is not possible without DNA. In germline, CDR1 is WSHSY, CDR2 SAAADI. The CDR3 runs 14 residues. This CDR3 reads CASSGTFLEETQYF.

V is TRBV11-2 and J is TRBJ2-7; TCRdb names TRBD2, which stays unverified in the absence of DNA. Germline V gene lookup returns CDR1 SGHAT and CDR2 FQNNGV. This CDR3 is built from 15 residues. CDR3: CASSLGASGNYEQYF.

The V gene is TRBV28, the J gene TRBJ2-7; with no DNA, the TCRdb D assignment of TRBD1 cannot be verified. The CDR3 runs 16 residues. The germline gives CDR1 MDHEN, CDR2 SYDVKM. CDR3 sequence: CASSHPRTGPVRDQYF.

This chain uses TRBV29-1 with TRBJ2-7; TCRdb indicates TRBD1, and absent DNA this call remains unverified. This CDR3 comprises 13 residues. CDR1 SQVTM and CDR2 ANQGSEA come from the germline V gene. The CDR3 region is CSVATGLIDEQYF.

The chain is built from TRBV7-8 and TRBJ1-1. CDR3 size: 15 residues. Per germline, CDR1 SGHVS and CDR2 FQNEAQ. CDR3: CASSLGRVAYTEAFF. The full variable domain, with the rest looked up from reference TRBV7-8 and TRBJ1-1, is GAGVSQSPRYKVAKRGQDVALRCDPISGHVSLFWYQQALGQGPEFLTYFQNEAQLDKSGLPSDRFFAERPEGSVSTLKIQRTQQEDSAVYLCASSLGRVAYTEAFFGQGTRLTVV.

The chain combines TRBV2 with TRBJ2-1; TCRdb outputs TRBD2, but without DNA this stays unchecked. This CDR3 is 13 amino acids long. Germline CDR1 and CDR2: SNHLY and FYNNEI. The CDR3: CASISEAGNEQFF.

The chain joins TRBV11-3 to TRBJ2-5; TCRdb's D call of TRBD2 is untestable without DNA. This CDR3 spans 15 amino acids. The V gene's germline CDR1 is SGHNT and CDR2 YENEEA. Here the CDR3 reads CASSPVTSGQETQYF.

This chain joins TRBV5-5 and TRBJ1-5. The V gene's germline CDR1 is SGHKS and CDR2 YYEKEE (reference sequence). The CDR3 spans 13 residues. CDR3 residues: CASSDDGLRPQHF. The whole variable domain, remainder taken from reference TRBV5-5 and TRBJ1-5, is DAGVTQSPTHLIKTRGQQVTLRCSPISGHKSVSWYQQVLGQGPQFIFQYYEKEERGRGNFPDRFSARQFPNYSSELNVNALLLGDSALYLCASSDDGLRPQHFGDGTRLSIL.

V usage is TRBV7-9 and J usage is TRBJ2-7. Looked up from germline, CDR1 is SEHNR and CDR2 is FQNEAQ (reference sequence). The CDR3 covers 13 residues. The CDR3 sequence: CATIQDGSYEQYF.

The gene calls are TRBV29-1 and TRBJ2-5; with no DNA, the TCRdb D assignment of TRBD2 cannot be verified. The CDR3 has 18 amino acids. Germline assignment: CDR1 SQVTM and CDR2 ANQGSEA. CDR3 protein: CSVEGLAGGGFPPGTQYF.

This chain uses TRBV11-2 with TRBJ2-1; the D call from TCRdb, TRBD2, cannot be confirmed without DNA. This CDR3 contains 17 residues. CDR1 SGHAT and CDR2 FQNNGV come from the germline V gene. CDR3: CASSLVSSGRDYNEQFF.

This CDR3 is CSVLGASSYEQYF. The chain couples TRBV29-1 to TRBJ2-7. This CDR3 region has 13 residues. CDR1 and CDR2 from the germline V gene are SQVTM and ANQGSEA.

V usage is TRBV29-1 and J usage is TRBJ2-5; TCRdb selects TRBD2, and the lack of DNA leaves this call unchecked. The CDR3 covers 17 residues. Germline V CDR1 and CDR2: SQVTM, ANQGSEA. CDR3 protein: CSVERVGGSSVGETQYF.

The chain is built from TRBV20-1 and TRBJ2-2; without DNA, the TCRdb call of TRBD2 cannot be checked. The germline V gene has CDR1 DFQATT and CDR2 SNEGSKA (reference sequence). This CDR3 region has 15 residues. CDR3 sequence: CSASGLAGDTGELFF.

The J gene is TRBJ1-2, the V gene TRBV15; TCRdb returns TRBD1, unconfirmable since there is no DNA. The CDR3 has 14 amino acids. From germline, CDR1 is LNHNV and CDR2 YYDKDF (reference sequence). The CDR3: CATSKATGWRGYTF.

Measured by frequency, this clonotype is medium-sized. This chain links TRBV27 with TRBJ2-5; TCRdb's D call of TRBD1 is untestable without DNA. The CDR3 covers 14 residues. From germline, CDR1 is MNHEY and CDR2 SMNVEV (reference sequence). CDR3 sequence: CASSFGGPQETQYF.

By frequency, this clonotype is medium-sized. This chain links TRBV6-5 with TRBJ1-2; the D gene TCRdb calls, TRBD1, cannot be checked with no DNA. CDR1 is MNHEY, CDR2 SVGAGI, per germline. The CDR3 totals 17 residues. CDR3 loop: CASSYSPGTGLHYGYTF.

By frequency, this clonotype is medium-sized. The CDR3 sequence: CSASGAGGGSYEQYF. The chain joins TRBV20-1 to TRBJ2-7; the D gene TCRdb calls, TRBD2, cannot be checked with no DNA. In germline, CDR1 is DFQATT, CDR2 SNEGSKA (reference sequence). CDR3 length: 15 amino acids.

This chain joins TRBV19 and TRBJ2-2. Germline CDR1 LNHDA, CDR2 SQIVND (reference sequence). The CDR3 is 12 residues long. The CDR3 loop is CASRKNTGELFF.

The V gene is TRBV29-1, the J gene TRBJ2-7; TCRdb selects TRBD1, and the lack of DNA leaves this call unchecked. Germline CDR1 SQVTM, CDR2 ANQGSEA. This CDR3 region has 15 residues. CDR3: CSAYGTTTGTYEQYF.

CDR3 sequence: CSVASGRITSTDTQYF. V and J are TRBV29-1 and TRBJ2-3; TCRdb's D gene call, TRBD2, goes unchecked for lack of DNA. The CDR3 loop spans 16 amino acids. Germline loops: CDR1 SQVTM, CDR2 ANQGSEA.

The chain links TRBV15 to TRBJ2-2; there is no DNA to check the TCRdb D call of TRBD2. Germline loops: CDR1 LNHNV, CDR2 YYDKDF (reference sequence). The CDR3 has 15 residues. The CDR3 loop is CATSPGLAGTGELFF. Using reference TRBV15 and TRBJ2-2 for the parts outside the CDR3, the full variable domain is DAMVIQNPRYQVTQFGKPVTLSCSQTLNHNVMYWYQQKSSQAPKLLFHYYDKDFNNEADTPDNFQSRRPNTSFCFLDIRSPGLGDTAMYLCATSPGLAGTGELFFGEGSRLTVL.

This clonotype is deemed medium-sized by its frequency. The chain combines TRBV27 with TRBJ1-5. The CDR3 has 14 residues. Germline V gene data show CDR1 as MNHEY and CDR2 as SMNVEV (reference sequence). This chain's CDR3 is CASSYRDSNQPQHF.

The gene calls are TRBV7-9 and TRBJ1-4; TCRdb's D gene call, TRBD1, goes unchecked for lack of DNA. The CDR3 is 14 residues long. CDR1 is SEHNR and CDR2 is FQNEAQ in the germline V gene (reference sequence). CDR3: CASSKTGSSEKLFF.